These T cell receptor beta chains were read from a single sample in a study of blood T cell repertoires in COVID-19. Assay: immunoSEQ multiplex PCR; the TCRdb copy retains only in-frame clones and omits some. The sample has a few hundred thousand clones; 83% are singletons. The material sequenced was peripheral blood. The receptor set was obtained from a man aged 60-69 years who had recovered from COVID-19. CDR3s include the opening cysteine and the closing phenylalanine or tryptophan. A D gene is named only where the DNA matches it firmly. Clone size, where shown, is once, few, many, or a class for clones that have expanded.

j_call clone_size d_call v_call cdr3_aa cdr3_nt
TRBJ2-7 NA NA TRBV7-2 CASSSGDTYEQYF TGTGCCAGCAGCTCCGGGGACACCTACGAGCAGTACTTC
TRBJ1-2 NA NA TRBV7-9 CASSLAVPAEGYTF TGTGCCAGCAGCTTAGCGGTCCCCGCGGAAGGCTACACCTTC
TRBJ2-1 NA NA TRBV5-5 CASSLAPRGRDEQFF TGTGCCAGCAGCTTGGCACCCAGGGGTAGGGATGAGCAGTTCTTC
TRBJ1-2 NA TRBD1 TRBV6-5 CASSSPRTGSLYGYTF TGTGCCAGCAGTTCCCCGAGGACAGGAAGTCTCTATGGCTACACCTTC
TRBJ2-7 NA NA TRBV6-1 CASSEVVFVGEQYF TGTGCCAGCAGTGAAGTAGTTTTCGTTGGCGAGCAGTACTTC
TRBJ1-2 few NA TRBV18 CASSDTQGSDGYTF TGTGCCAGCTCAGACACTCAGGGGTCTGATGGCTACACCTTC
TRBJ2-7 NA TRBD1 TRBV6-6 CASSIRQGAYEQYF TGTGCCAGCAGTATACGACAGGGGGCCTACGAGCAGTACTTC
TRBJ2-3 NA TRBD2 TRBV27 CASSPLGLAGTSTQYF TGTGCCAGCAGTCCCCTGGGACTAGCGGGAACTTCTACGCAGTATTTT
TRBJ1-1 NA TRBD1 TRBV5-6 CASSRDRANTEAFF TGTGCCAGCAGCCGGGACAGGGCGAACACTGAAGCTTTCTTT
TRBJ2-7 NA TRBD1 TRBV6-6 CASSRQGQGSYEQYF TGTGCCAGCAGTCGCCAGGGACAGGGTAGCTACGAGCAGTACTTC
TRBJ2-7 few TRBD2 TRBV7-2 CASSLGLAGRPSYEQYF TGTGCCAGCAGCCTGGGACTAGCGGGACGTCCGTCCTACGAGCAGTACTTC
TRBJ2-7 NA TRBD1 TRBV5-1 CASSLPGQFYEQYF TGCGCCAGCAGCTTACCGGGACAGTTCTACGAGCAGTACTTC
TRBJ1-2 few NA TRBV30 CAWEGGGSGYTF TGTGCCTGGGAAGGCGGTGGGAGTGGCTACACCTTC
TRBJ2-5 NA TRBD2 TRBV5-5 CASSRLAGEETQYF TGTGCCAGCAGCCGACTAGCGGGAGAAGAGACCCAGTACTTC
TRBJ1-5 once TRBD1 TRBV15 CATSRTGTGSDQPQHF TGTGCCACCAGCCGCACCGGGACAGGGTCGGATCAGCCCCAGCATTTT
TRBJ2-4 NA TRBD1 TRBV3-1/TRBV3-2 CASSQRQGNPAKNIQYF TGTGCCAGCAGCCAGCGACAGGGTAACCCAGCCAAAAACATTCAGTACTTC
TRBJ2-2 NA TRBD1 TRBV5-1 CASSRLSTGLSTGELFF TGCGCCAGCAGCCGCCTTTCGACAGGGTTGTCAACCGGGGAGCTGTTTTTT
TRBJ2-3 NA TRBD1 TRBV5-1 CASSWGTGASDTQYF TGCGCCAGCAGCTGGGGGACAGGGGCGTCCGATACGCAGTATTTT
TRBJ2-1 NA TRBD1 TRBV24-1 CATSDRGTVIYEQFF TGTGCCACCAGTGACCGTGGGACAGTCATCTATGAGCAGTTCTTC
TRBJ1-1 NA NA TRBV7-9 CASRPQGIDTEAFF TGTGCCAGCAGACCCCAGGGAATCGACACTGAAGCTTTCTTT
TRBJ2-7 once TRBD2 TRBV28 CASSFTAGGPYEQYF TGTGCCAGCAGTTTCACAGCGGGGGGCCCCTACGAGCAGTACTTC
TRBJ2-5 NA NA TRBV20-1 CSASYGARVIGETQYF TGCAGTGCTAGTTATGGGGCGAGAGTTATAGGGGAGACCCAGTACTTC
TRBJ1-5 few TRBD1 TRBV7-9 CASSLQGGSNQPQHF TGTGCCAGCAGCTTACAGGGGGGAAGCAATCAGCCCCAGCATTTT
TRBJ2-1 NA TRBD1 TRBV27 CASSSPGTVYNEQFF TGTGCCAGCAGTTCCCCCGGGACAGTCTACAATGAGCAGTTCTTC
TRBJ2-3 NA NA TRBV4-1 CASSQDRDISTDTQYF TGCGCCAGCAGCCAAGACCGGGACATTAGCACAGATACGCAGTATTTT
TRBJ1-6 NA NA TRBV25-1 CASSPREGSPLHF TGTGCCAGCAGTCCCCGGGAGGGTTCACCCCTCCACTTT
TRBJ1-2 NA NA TRBV30 CAWAGIRGYTF TGTGCCTGGGCAGGGATCCGTGGCTACACCTTC
TRBJ2-3 NA TRBD2 TRBV10-3 CAIKTSGDTDTQYF TGTGCCATTAAGACTAGCGGGGACACAGATACGCAGTATTTT
TRBJ1-1 NA NA TRBV11-2 CASSLGRGGYTEAFF TGTGCCAGCAGCTTAGGTCGGGGGGGATACACTGAAGCTTTCTTT
TRBJ2-5 NA NA TRBV28 CASSFGYQETQYF TGTGCCAGCAGTTTCGGGTACCAAGAGACCCAGTACTTC
TRBJ2-3 NA TRBD2 TRBV5-1 CASSLQAGVTDTQYF TGCGCCAGCAGCTTGCAGGCGGGAGTCACAGATACGCAGTATTTT
TRBJ2-5 NA TRBD1 TRBV3-1/TRBV3-2 CASSQGPGGTETQYF TGTGCCAGCAGCCAAGGCCCAGGGGGCACGGAGACCCAGTACTTC
TRBJ2-7 NA TRBD1 TRBV6-1 CASSDLGQVILEQYF TGTGCCAGCAGTGATCTGGGACAGGTAATTTTGGAGCAGTACTTC
TRBJ2-7 NA NA TRBV29-1 CSPDRTGFHYEQYF TGCAGCCCCGACAGGACCGGGTTCCACTACGAGCAGTACTTC
TRBJ2-5 NA NA TRBV5-6 CASSLPGEETQYF TGTGCCAGCAGCTTGCCGGGAGAAGAGACCCAGTACTTC
TRBJ2-1 NA TRBD2 TRBV18 CASSPWPSGSSYNEQFF TGTGCCAGCTCACCATGGCCTAGCGGGAGTTCCTACAATGAGCAGTTCTTC
TRBJ1-1 NA NA TRBV12-3/TRBV12-4 CASSLARNTEAFF TGTGCCAGCAGTTTAGCGCGGAACACTGAAGCTTTCTTT
TRBJ2-6 NA TRBD1 TRBV7-9 CASSPGGISGANVLTF TGTGCCAGCAGTCCAGGGGGAATCTCTGGGGCCAACGTCCTGACTTTC
TRBJ2-2 NA NA TRBV3-1/TRBV3-2 CASSQDFAGELFF TGTGCCAGCAGCCAAGACTTCGCCGGGGAGCTGTTTTTT
TRBJ2-7 NA TRBD1 TRBV27 CASSDRGGPYEQYF TGTGCCAGCAGCGACAGGGGTGGTCCCTACGAGCAGTACTTC
TRBJ1-3 once NA TRBV9 CASSVGWERPGNTIYF TGTGCCAGCAGCGTAGGCTGGGAGCGCCCTGGAAACACCATATATTTT
TRBJ2-3 NA NA TRBV9 CASSVETSSVSDTQYF TGTGCCAGCAGCGTAGAGACTTCCTCCGTTTCGGATACGCAGTATTTT
TRBJ2-7 NA NA TRBV12-1 CASSTQLLAGGASYYEQYF TGTGCCAGCAGCACCCAACTACTAGCGGGGGGCGCCTCTTACTACGAGCAGTACTTC
TRBJ1-2 NA TRBD1 TRBV2 CASSTPTGGNYGYTF TGTGCCAGCAGTACCCCGACAGGGGGAAACTATGGCTACACCTTC
TRBJ2-3 NA NA TRBV5-1 CASSFGGASTDTQYF TGCGCCAGCAGCTTTGGCGGGGCTAGCACAGATACGCAGTATTTT
TRBJ2-2 NA TRBD2 TRBV6-5 CASSYWRGANTGELFF TGTGCCAGCAGTTACTGGCGGGGGGCGAACACCGGGGAGCTGTTTTTT